This T cell receptor beta chain was recovered during a study of blood T cell repertoires in COVID-19. Study processing details: Amplification from reference gene primers served as the basis for estimated nucleated cell counts. The protocol was immunoSEQ multiplex PCR, while the TCRdb copy is restricted to in-frame clones and leaves out a portion. Clonal size and the V and J genes are those of that table, whereas D and trimming came from the DNA. The repertoire includes under 300,000 clones, roughly 84% of them detected once, and 1.5% sits in the top ten. With 3 bases removed from V and 9 bases from J, the gap between germline ends came to 12 bases. The CDR3 consists of 13 residues.

The specimen was peripheral blood. The rearrangement uses TRBV12-3 or TRBV12-4 and TRBJ2-1; tentatively, D is TRBD2 (6 bases). The sequence was obtained from a woman aged 40 to 55 who had recovered from COVID-19. CDR3 in amino acids: CASSLNRRAEQFF. The CDR3 DNA is TGTGCCAGCAGTTTGAATCGGAGGGCTGAGCAGTTCTTC.